Listed here are 20 T cell receptor beta chains from one sample, sequenced in a study of T-cell reconstitution after alpha-beta-depleted transplantation in children. Unique molecular identifiers featured in how the TCRbeta library was prepared. TCRdb redid the calling of the PCR reads with MiXCR, one entry per CDR3 protein. The table lists roughly 300,000 distinct CDR3 sequences, 9.5% to 13% of them singletons. The sample was peripheral blood, taken 180 days after TCRalphabeta/CD19-depleted stem cell transplant. These TCRs come from a male patient aged 2 to 9 who had a stem cell transplant for chronic granulomatous disease, so the T cells may come from the graft donor.

In this sample, this clonotype turned up many times. The rearrangement uses TRBV7-6 and TRBJ2-1; D is perhaps TRBD1 (5 bases). CDR3 length: 13 residues. The ends were cut back, 5 bases at V and 10 bases at J, with 15 bases in the middle. CDR1 and CDR2 from the germline V gene are SGHVS and FNYEAQ. CDR3 protein: CASSRLTAPEQFF. CDR3 in DNA: TGTGCCAGCAGCCGACTGACAGCCCCGGAGCAGTTCTTC.

This clonotype was seen a few times. The chain is built from TRBV30 and TRBJ1-3; D is ambiguous. Germline loops: CDR1 GTSNPN, CDR2 SVGIG (reference sequence). Trimming left V 5 bases short and J 1 base short, with 12 bases between. This CDR3 spans 14 amino acids. The CDR3 is CAWERSRSGNTIYF. The CDR3 coding sequence is TGTGCCTGGGAAAGGTCCAGATCTGGAAACACCATATATTTT.

This clonotype was observed many times. The chain couples TRBV3-1 to TRBJ2-2, with 9 bases lining up with TRBD2. Trimming at V came to 7 bases and at J to 4 bases, leaving 4 bases not matched to a gene. CDR3 size: 14 residues. The V gene's germline CDR1 is LGHDT and CDR2 YNNKEL (reference sequence). The CDR3 is CASKRAGGTGELFF. For the CDR3, the DNA is TGTGCCAGCAAGCGAGCGGGAGGCACCGGGGAGCTGTTTTTT.

This clonotype appeared many times. CDR3 in amino acids: CASSSRQGTYEQYF. The CDR3 DNA reads TGTGCCAGCAGTTCCCGACAGGGAACTTACGAGCAGTACTTC. The rearrangement uses TRBV12-3 or TRBV12-4 and TRBJ2-7, with 7 bases fitting TRBD1. J was trimmed by 4 bases and V by 4 bases; bases with no gene match: 7. The CDR3 extends over 14 amino acids.

This clonotype has at least ten counts. This chain's CDR3 is CSCRRGRDTEAFF. As DNA, the CDR3 is TGCAGCTGTCGTCGGGGACGGGACACTGAAGCTTTCTTT. The chain joins TRBV29-1 to TRBJ1-1; D is possibly TRBD1 (5 bases). Germline values: CDR1 SQVTM, CDR2 ANQGSEA. The CDR3 length is 13 residues. The V end lost 8 bases, the J end lost 3 bases, and 16 bases lay between the germline ends.

This clonotype was found many times. Here the CDR3 reads CSAVGGAYNEQFF. The CDR3 region has the DNA TGCAGCGCCGTTGGCGGGGCCTACAATGAGCAGTTCTTC. J is TRBJ2-1 and V is TRBV29-1; D is perhaps TRBD2 (6 bases). V lost 7 bases and J lost 2, with 12 bases in between. The germline V gene encodes CDR1 SQVTM and CDR2 ANQGSEA. This CDR3 comprises 13 residues.

This clonotype came up many times. The gene calls are TRBV5-1 and TRBJ2-5, with no clear D. The CDR3 is 13 residues long. Trimming removed 4 bases from V and 6 bases from J, with 13 bases in between. Germline lookup yields CDR1 SGHRS and CDR2 YFSETQ. In DNA form, the CDR3 reads TGCGCCAGCAGCCGTGAAGTAGTAAAGACCCAGTACTTC. Amino acid sequence: CASSREVVKTQYF. The full variable domain, its missing parts supplied by reference TRBV5-1 and TRBJ2-5, is KAGVTQTPRYLIKTRGQQVTLSCSPISGHRSVSWYQQTPGQGLQFLFEYFSETQRNKGNFPGRFSGRQFSNSRSEMNVSTLELGDSALYLCASSREVVKTQYFGPGTRLLVL.

This clonotype has a count of ten or more. This sequence joins TRBV28 and TRBJ2-2; 9 bases are a match to TRBD2. This CDR3 has 15 amino acids. Germline V gene lookup returns CDR1 MDHEN and CDR2 SYDVKM. The V and J ends lost 5 bases and 7 bases, in that order; junction bases with no gene match: 8. The CDR3 bases are TGTGCCAGCAGTCCGCCCGGGACTAGCAGCGGGGAGCTGTTTTTT. Its translation: CASSPPGTSSGELFF.

Ten or more counts support this clonotype. The chain couples TRBV5-5 to TRBJ2-1; 10 bases map to TRBD2. This CDR3 spans 16 amino acids. Trimming took 4 bases from V and 4 from J; bases not matched to a gene: 8. Germline lookup yields CDR1 SGHKS and CDR2 YYEKEE (reference sequence). DNA for the CDR3: TGTGCCAGCAGCCGGCTCGGACTAGCGGCATACAATGAGCAGTTCTTC. Amino acids: CASSRLGLAAYNEQFF.

This clonotype has ten or more counts. J is TRBJ2-1 and V is TRBV29-1; D gene unclear. CDR1 is SQVTM and CDR2 is ANQGSEA in the germline V gene. This CDR3 region has 14 residues. CDR3 bases: TGCAGTTTAAAGGGATCTTTTACCTACAATGAGCAGTTCTTC. It is translated as CSLKGSFTYNEQFF.

This clonotype was detected many times. CDR3 sequence (DNA): TGTGCCAGCAGCAGTACTACGCAAGAGACCCAGTACTTC. Translation: CASSSTTQETQYF. The gene calls are TRBV7-9 and TRBJ2-5; the D is unclear. CDR1 is SEHNR, CDR2 FQNEAQ, per germline (reference sequence). V was trimmed by 5 bases and J by 2 bases, leaving 9 bases between them. The CDR3 length is 13 residues.

The rearrangement uses TRBV5-5 and TRBJ2-7; possibly TRBD1 for D (5 bases). The CDR3 consists of 15 residues. Germline-derived CDR1 and CDR2 are SGHKS and YYEKEE (reference sequence). V gave up 2 bases and J gave up 1 base, with 13 bases separating them. CDR3 DNA: TGTGCCAGCAGCTTCCTTAGGGGCCCTTCCTACGAGCAGTACTTC. Its protein is CASSFLRGPSYEQYF.

This clonotype was observed many times. The chain recombines TRBV10-3 with TRBJ2-7; D might be TRBD1 (7 bases). Looked up from germline, CDR1 is ENHRY and CDR2 is SYGVKD. The CDR3 is made up of 13 amino acids. The V and J ends lost 11 bases and 3 bases respectively, with 17 bases between them. The CDR3 spells CASRGDSYYEQYF. DNA of the CDR3: TGTGCCTCCAGGGGGGACAGCTACTACGAGCAGTACTTC.

Worth noting for this clonotype: Possible read error: a much larger clone is one base away. The chain has TRBV5-5 and TRBJ2-7, with 9 bases lining up with TRBD1. The CDR3 covers 13 residues. Germline loops: CDR1 SGHKS, CDR2 YYEKEE (reference sequence). CDR3 in DNA: TGTACCAGCAGTAATACAGGGGGCCGCGAGCAGTACTTC. This translates into CTSSNTGGREQYF.

This clonotype was counted at least ten times. The chain joins TRBV18 to TRBJ1-1; TRBD1 is a possible D gene (6 bases). V lost 2 bases and J 4 bases, leaving 8 bases between the germline ends. The CDR3 runs to 13 residues. CDR1 and CDR2 (germline): KGHSH, LQKENI. Here the CDR3 DNA reads TGTGCCAGCTCACCAAGGGGGGCCACTGAAGCTTTCTTT. It encodes CASSPRGATEAFF.

At least ten counts were recorded for this clonotype. This chain connects TRBV11-2 to TRBJ2-3; weak D call: TRBD2 (6 bases). The CDR3 totals 15 residues. Germline V CDR1 and CDR2: SGHAT, FQNNGV. V was pared by 1 base and J by 4 bases, with 12 bases between. CDR3 residues: CASSLGGSSADTQYF. CDR3 DNA: TGTGCCAGCAGCTTAGGAGGGTCTAGCGCAGATACGCAGTATTTT.

The genes are TRBV6-6 and TRBJ2-7, with D possibly TRBD1 on 6 matching bases. V lost 6 bases and J lost 7, with 16 bases in between. This CDR3 is 13 amino acids long. Germline V gene lookup returns CDR1 MNHNY and CDR2 SVGAGI (reference sequence). CDR3 loop: CASSSGQSREQYF. CDR3 DNA sequence: TGTGCCAGCAGCAGTGGACAGTCCAGGGAGCAGTACTTC.

This clonotype has at least ten counts. The V and J genes are TRBV7-6 and TRBJ2-7, with 8 bases identical to TRBD1. Trimming took 5 bases from V and 6 from J; bases not matched to a gene: 9. Germline V gene data show CDR1 as SGHVS and CDR2 as FNYEAQ. The CDR3 runs 14 residues. The chain's CDR3 is CASSAGPRGREQYF. The CDR3 DNA reads as TGTGCCAGCAGCGCCGGCCCCAGGGGGCGCGAGCAGTACTTC. The full variable domain, its missing parts supplied by reference TRBV7-6 and TRBJ2-7, is GAGVSQSPRYKVTKRGQDVALRCDPISGHVSLYWYRQALGQGPEFLTYFNYEAQQDKSGLPNDRFSAERPEGSISTLTIQRTEQRDSAMYRCASSAGPRGREQYFGPGTRLTVT.

This clonotype has ten or more counts. The chain carries TRBV6-6 and TRBJ2-7; 7 positions match TRBD1. J lost 3 bases, V lost 6 bases, and 5 bases had no gene match. This CDR3 has 13 residues. Germline-derived CDR1 and CDR2 are MNHNY and SVGAGI (reference sequence). The CDR3 DNA reads as TGTGCCAGCAGCGGACAGGTCTACTACGAGCAGTACTTC. Protein: CASSGQVYYEQYF.

This clonotype was counted ten times or more. The chain uses TRBV12-3 or TRBV12-4 and TRBJ2-1; the D is unclear. The CDR3 is 13 residues long. With 6 bases removed from V and 8 bases from J, the gap between germline ends came to 14 bases. In nucleotides, the CDR3 is TGTGCCAGCAGCTTACTACCCACCGATGAGCAGTTCTTC. It is translated as CASSLLPTDEQFF.